These T cell receptor beta chains were read from a single sample in a study of blood T cell repertoires in COVID-19. Assay: immunoSEQ multiplex PCR; the TCRdb copy retains only in-frame clones and omits some. The data contain under 130,000 clones, 80% to 90% of them singletons. The sequenced sample was peripheral blood. These receptor sequences come from a human donor in a cohort sampled during active COVID-19. Both conserved end residues are part of each CDR3. Each record gives: clone size, D gene, J gene, V gene, CDR3 protein, CDR3 DNA. The D gene is left open where the match is weak. The size field is filled for only some rows; it gives once, few, many or a size class.

once,-,TRBJ1-1,TRBV7-9,CASSLQGNTEAFF,TGTGCCAGCAGTCTTCAGGGGAACACTGAAGCTTTCTTT
-,TRBD1,TRBJ2-7,TRBV7-9,CASSQQGAFLYEQYF,TGTGCCAGCAGCCAACAGGGGGCTTTCCTCTACGAGCAGTACTTC
-,-,TRBJ1-1,TRBV5-4,CASSGRGVGAFF,TGTGCCAGCAGCGGACGGGGGGTAGGGGCTTTCTTT
-,-,TRBJ2-3,TRBV10-3,CAISESEGHTDTQYF,TGTGCCATCAGTGAGTCGGAGGGTCACACAGATACGCAGTATTTT
-,-,TRBJ2-7,TRBV18,CASSPLPLAAYEQYF,TGTGCCAGCTCACCTCTCCCCTTAGCCGCCTACGAGCAGTACTTC
few,TRBD1,TRBJ1-2,TRBV28,CASSSDRELYGYTF,TGTGCCAGCAGTTCCGACAGGGAACTCTATGGCTACACCTTC
once,-,TRBJ2-7,TRBV4-3,CASSQDRVSVGQYF,TGCGCCAGCAGCCAAGATAGAGTTTCCGTTGGGCAGTACTTC
once,-,TRBJ2-3,TRBV19,CASSIGLFPSEFTDTQYF,TGTGCCAGTAGTATTGGGTTATTCCCTAGCGAGTTCACAGATACGCAGTATTTT
-,-,TRBJ1-2,TRBV7-8,CASSRETGYGYTF,TGTGCCAGCAGCCGGGAGACAGGCTATGGCTACACCTTC
-,-,TRBJ1-1,TRBV3-1/TRBV3-2,CASSQIPGNTEAFF,TGTGCCAGCAGCCAAATTCCGGGGAACACTGAAGCTTTCTTT
-,-,TRBJ1-3,TRBV28,CASSLSAGNGNTIYF,TGTGCCAGCAGTTTATCGGCAGGGAATGGAAACACCATATATTTT
-,-,TRBJ2-1,TRBV9,CASSEPMGVGLYNEQFF,TGTGCCAGCAGTGAACCGATGGGAGTGGGTCTCTACAATGAGCAGTTCTTC
-,-,TRBJ2-5,TRBV18,CASSWQGQETQYF,TGTGCCAGCTCGTGGCAGGGCCAAGAGACCCAGTACTTC
few,TRBD2,TRBJ2-1,TRBV4-1,CASSLQSTSDSNEQFF,TGCGCCAGCAGCCTCCAATCGACTAGCGATAGCAATGAGCAGTTCTTC
-,TRBD1,TRBJ2-7,TRBV6-5,CASRTGRSYEQYF,TGTGCCAGCCGGACAGGCCGCTCCTACGAGCAGTACTTC
-,TRBD2,TRBJ2-2,TRBV3-1/TRBV3-2,CASSLSGSTVAGELFF,TGTGCCAGCAGCCTTAGCGGGAGCACAGTTGCCGGGGAGCTGTTTTTT
-,-,TRBJ1-6,TRBV28,CASSSVGSPLHF,TGTGCCAGCAGTTCGGTCGGTTCACCCCTCCACTTT
-,-,TRBJ2-5,TRBV7-8,CASSLARGEETQYF,TGTGCCAGCAGCTTAGCTCGGGGAGAAGAGACCCAGTACTTC
-,TRBD1,TRBJ1-2,TRBV28,CASRPPGGYYGYTF,TGTGCCAGCAGGCCCCCAGGGGGCTACTATGGCTACACCTTC